Only one count was recorded for the clone carrying this T cell receptor beta chain. This record belongs to a study of cytomegalovirus exposure and HLA in healthy donors. This CDR3 comprises 15 residues. Germline values: CDR1 SGHVS, CDR2 FNYEAQ. V was clipped by 5 bases and J by 2 bases, with 15 bases between them. This PCR relied on a set of 60 Vbeta primers and 13 Jbeta primers. Measured with immunoSEQ multiplex PCR; TCRdb has only the in-frame clones, and not every one. The repertoire holds 130,000 to 150,000 clones, 55% to 80% seen once, with over 1% in the top ten. The sequencing sample was made of PBMCs. This rearrangement joins TRBV7-6 to TRBJ2-5; D is uncertain. This receptor was taken from a woman in her forties in good health and CMV-seronegative. CDR3 sequence reads: CASSPNLSRQETQYF. CDR3 sequence (DNA): TGTGCCAGCAGCCCAAACTTAAGCCGACAAGAGACCCAGTACTTC.